This T cell receptor (beta chain) was recorded in a study of PD-1 blockade in classical Hodgkin lymphoma. Overall study results and limits: Complete responders started with a diversity level that resembled newly diagnosed patients at baseline.

As to time point: cycle 4 day 1 (C4D1), after less than seven weeks of nivolumab. Relapse was seen in all patients after autologous stem cell transplantation, and brentuximab vedotin exposure was variable. Best overall response was complete response, partial response or progressive disease in these relapsed/refractory classical Hodgkin lymphoma patients. Produced via immunoSEQ multiplex PCR; TCRdb's table is partial and in-frame only. In the table there are 20,000 to 25,000 clones, around 84% of which are singletons. The CDR3 totals 12 residues. Germline V lookup: CDR1 MDHEN, CDR2 SYDVKM. With V trimmed by 5 bases and J by 5 bases, 2 bases remained unmatched. As concerns this clone: What it binds is unknown.

This TCR came from a human donor with classical Hodgkin lymphoma. The chain joins TRBV28 to TRBJ1-2, with TRBD1 identical over 7 bases. The specimen was peripheral blood mononuclear cells (PBMCs), collected before the fourth cycle of nivolumab. The CDR3 DNA reads as TGTGCCAGCAGTACAGGGGAATATGGCTACACCTTC. This gives the protein CASSTGEYGYTF.